Presented here are 5 T cell receptor beta chains from one specimen sequenced in a study of early T cells in non-severe SARS-CoV-2 infection. Via MiXCR, TCRdb re-called the 5' RACE reads, giving one row per CDR3 protein. The sample has 68,000 or so distinct CDR3 sequences; approximately 11% are singletons. Sequencing was performed on whole blood. Receptors were obtained from an adult who was a healthcare worker with PCR-confirmed SARS-CoV-2 infection or an uninfected control (not recorded which).

This clonotype came up many times. This chain links TRBV28 with TRBJ1-2, with TRBD1 as a possible D gene (6 bases). The CDR3 has 15 amino acids. The ends were cut back, 2 bases at V and 3 bases at J, with 13 bases in the middle. Germline CDR1 is MDHEN and CDR2 is SYDVKM. The CDR3 loop reads CASSLGQWTYYGYTF. The CDR3 region has the DNA TGTGCCAGCAGTTTAGGACAGTGGACTTACTATGGCTACACCTTC.

A few counts support this clonotype. This rearrangement joins TRBV7-8 to TRBJ1-5, with D possibly matching TRBD1 (6 bases). V lost 4 bases to trimming and J lost 7 bases, with 14 bases between them. The CDR3 sequence is 14 residues long. Per the germline V gene, CDR1 is SGHVS and CDR2 is FQNEAQ. CDR3 coding DNA: TGTGCCAGCAGCTCGGACCGTACAGGGCAGCCCCAGCATTTT. Residues: CASSSDRTGQPQHF.

This sequence joins TRBV11-2 and TRBJ2-5; tentative D call: TRBD1 (6 bases). Trimming shortened V by 7 bases and J by 2 bases, and 14 bases separated the two germline ends. CDR3 length: 14 amino acids. Germline CDR1 and CDR2: SGHAT and FQNNGV. The CDR3 region is CASNPVGAQETQYF. DNA for the CDR3: TGTGCCAGCAACCCAGTGGGGGCGCAAGAGACCCAGTACTTC.

This clonotype has more than one count but fewer than ten. V usage is TRBV2 and J usage is TRBJ1-6; TRBD1 might be the D (5 bases). V was cut by 8 bases and J by 7 bases, with 6 bases left in between. This CDR3 comprises 11 residues. Germline V gene data show CDR1 as SNHLY and CDR2 as FYNNEI. Written as DNA, the CDR3 is TGTGCCAGCGGGGGAAATTCACCCCTCCACTTT. Its translation is CASGGNSPLHF.

The chain uses TRBV20-1 and TRBJ2-1; 11 bases map to TRBD2. This CDR3 contains 15 residues. J was trimmed by 8 bases and V by 5 bases; bases with no gene match: 11. Per the germline V gene, CDR1 is DFQATT and CDR2 is SNEGSKA (reference sequence). The CDR3 sequence is CSAPETSGTLDEQFF. Here the CDR3 DNA reads TGCAGTGCTCCCGAGACTAGCGGGACCTTGGATGAGCAGTTCTTC.